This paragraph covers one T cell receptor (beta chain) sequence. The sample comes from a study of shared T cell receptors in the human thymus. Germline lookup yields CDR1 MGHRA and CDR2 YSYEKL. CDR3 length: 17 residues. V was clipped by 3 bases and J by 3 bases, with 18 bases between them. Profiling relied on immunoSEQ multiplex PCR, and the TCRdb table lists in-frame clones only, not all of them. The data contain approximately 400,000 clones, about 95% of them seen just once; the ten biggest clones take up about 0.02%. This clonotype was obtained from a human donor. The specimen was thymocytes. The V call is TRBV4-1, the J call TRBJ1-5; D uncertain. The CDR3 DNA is TGCGCCAGCAGCCAGAAATCCCCCCCGGAGGCCAATCAGCCCCAGCATTTT. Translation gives CASSQKSPPEANQPQHF.